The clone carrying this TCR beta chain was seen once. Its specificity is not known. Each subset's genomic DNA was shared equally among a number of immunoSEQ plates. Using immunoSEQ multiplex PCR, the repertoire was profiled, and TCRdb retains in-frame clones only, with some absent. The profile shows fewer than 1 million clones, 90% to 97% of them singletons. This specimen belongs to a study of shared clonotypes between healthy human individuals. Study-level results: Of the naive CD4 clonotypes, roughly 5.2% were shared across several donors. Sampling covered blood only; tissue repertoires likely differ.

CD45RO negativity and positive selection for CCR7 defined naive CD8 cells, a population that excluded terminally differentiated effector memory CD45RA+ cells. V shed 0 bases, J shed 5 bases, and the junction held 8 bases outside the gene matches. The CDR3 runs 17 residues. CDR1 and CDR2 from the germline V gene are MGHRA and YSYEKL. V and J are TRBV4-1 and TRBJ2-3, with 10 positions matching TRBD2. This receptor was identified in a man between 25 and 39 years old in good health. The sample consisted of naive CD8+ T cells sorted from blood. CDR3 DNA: TGCGCCAGCAGCCAAGATGGGACTAGCGTGGTTGGAGATACGCAGTATTTT. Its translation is CASSQDGTSVVGDTQYF.